Each of the 11 T cell receptor beta chains below was sequenced from the same sample in a study of neurological immune-mediated disorders. One entry per CDR3 protein, called by TCRdb with MiXCR from the 5' RACE reads. The sample lists some 60,000 distinct CDR3 sequences, roughly 10% occurring once. As for time point: longitudinal time-point 2. Specimen: PBMCs. Receptor source: a man aged 30 to 39 in good health.

This clonotype was seen at least ten times. This chain connects TRBV4-2 to TRBJ2-1, with 7 positions matching TRBD1. The J segment lost 5 bases and the V segment lost 4 bases, leaving 5 bases of the junction unmatched. Germline values: CDR1 LGHNA, CDR2 YNFKEQ. The CDR3 consists of 14 residues. CDR3 sequence reads: CASSRGQLNNEQFF. The CDR3 region has the DNA TGTGCCAGCAGCCGGGGACAGTTAAACAATGAGCAGTTCTTC.

This clonotype was seen repeatedly, ten times or more. The CDR3 spells CSAHWTGRADYGYTF. CDR3 sequence (DNA): TGCAGTGCTCATTGGACAGGGAGGGCGGACTATGGCTACACCTTC. V and J are TRBV20-1 and TRBJ1-2; 8 bases are a match to TRBD1. V lost 5 bases to trimming and J lost 3 bases; unmatched junction nucleotides: 11. The CDR3 extends over 15 amino acids. Germline V CDR1 and CDR2: DFQATT, SNEGSKA (reference sequence).

The sample holds many counts of this clonotype. The V and J genes are TRBV20-1 and TRBJ1-1; D is undetermined. Germline CDR1 and CDR2: DFQATT and SNEGSKA (reference sequence). Deletions cut 6 bases from V and 7 bases from J, with 21 bases between. The CDR3 consists of 14 residues. The CDR3: CSAAEPKYGGEAFF. The CDR3 DNA follows: TGCAGTGCCGCAGAACCGAAATACGGAGGTGAAGCTTTCTTT.

Comment on this clonotype: Germline and junction disagree at one end, which may indicate a read error. The chain carries TRBV14 and TRBJ2-7; unclear D gene. This CDR3 has 12 amino acids. Germline V gives CDR1 SGHDN, CDR2 FVKESK. The CDR3 sequence: CASSTDAYEEYF. DNA for the CDR3: TGTGCCAGCAGCACTGACGCCTACGAGGAGTACTTC.

This clonotype showed up many times. The chain's CDR3 is CSARASLAGVLAQETQYF. Written as DNA, the CDR3 is TGCAGTGCTAGAGCTTCGCTAGCAGGGGTATTAGCCCAAGAGACCCAGTACTTC. V usage is TRBV20-1 and J usage is TRBJ2-5; maybe TRBD1 (6 bases). Germline V lookup: CDR1 DFQATT, CDR2 SNEGSKA (reference sequence). V gave up 1 base and J gave up 1 base, with 22 bases separating them. The CDR3 is made up of 18 amino acids.

This clonotype was recorded a few times. The V and J genes are TRBV4-2 and TRBJ1-2; D is perhaps TRBD1 (5 bases). This CDR3 contains 13 residues. The V end lost 0 bases, the J end lost 6 bases, and 8 bases lay between the germline ends. CDR1 and CDR2 from the germline V gene are LGHNA and YNFKEQ. The CDR3 loop is CASSQERGHGYTF. The CDR3, as DNA: TGTGCCAGCAGCCAAGAAAGGGGCCATGGCTACACCTTC.

This clonotype was counted at least ten times. The chain recombines TRBV5-1 with TRBJ2-4; D is perhaps TRBD1 (6 bases). CDR1 and CDR2 (germline): SGHRS, YFSETQ. This CDR3 spans 16 amino acids. Trimming cost V 4 bases and J 0 bases, with 14 bases left between them. CDR3 protein: CASSDRDKIAKNIQYF. As DNA, the CDR3 is TGCGCCAGCAGCGACCGGGACAAGATAGCCAAAAACATTCAGTACTTC.

As concerns this clonotype: This sequence may be a read error, since a much larger clone differs from it by one base. The chain couples TRBV5-1 to TRBJ2-1; 8 bases are shared with TRBD1. Germline V gene data show CDR1 as SGHRS and CDR2 as YFSETQ. This CDR3 is 12 amino acids long. CDR3 bases: TGCACCAGCAGCTCCACAGGGGGTGAGCAGTTCTTC. This translates into CTSSSTGGEQFF.

This clonotype showed up many times. This CDR3 is CASRDLQETQYF. CDR3 bases: TGTGCCAGCCGGGACCTCCAAGAGACCCAGTACTTC. This rearrangement joins TRBV2 to TRBJ2-5, with D perhaps assigned TRBD1 or TRBD2 (5 bases each). The CDR3 runs to 12 residues. V dropped 8 bases and J dropped 1 base, with 8 bases sitting between them. The germline V gene encodes CDR1 SNHLY and CDR2 FYNNEI.

This clonotype was counted many times. J is TRBJ2-5 and V is TRBV28, with a possible D match to TRBD1 (5 bases). This CDR3 has 14 residues. In germline, CDR1 is MDHEN, CDR2 SYDVKM. V was clipped by 6 bases and J by 9 bases, with 20 bases between them. CDR3 nucleotides: TGTGCCAGCAGGCTGCAGGGTGGGCTGCCGGCCCAGTACTTC. Protein sequence: CASRLQGGLPAQYF. Full variable domain (outside the CDR3, taken from reference TRBV28 and TRBJ2-5): DVKVTQSSRYLVKRTGEKVFLECVQDMDHENMFWYRQDPGLGLRLIYFSYDVKMKEKGDIPEGYSVSREKKERFSLILESASTNQTSMYLCASRLQGGLPAQYFGPGTRLLVL.

This clonotype showed up many times. The chain recombines TRBV27 with TRBJ2-7; D is tentatively TRBD1 or TRBD2 (5 bases each). Trimming removed 0 bases from V and 3 bases from J, with 12 bases in between. CDR1 and CDR2 from the germline V gene are MNHEY and SMNVEV (reference sequence). The CDR3 runs 15 residues. CDR3 nucleotide sequence: TGTGCCAGCAGTTTATCGTGGGGGAGCTTCTACGAGCAGTACTTC. Translation gives CASSLSWGSFYEQYF.